A selection of T cell receptor beta chains follows, all from one sample in a study of T cell changes during pregnancy in multiple sclerosis. TCRdb's copy holds only in-frame clones and misses some; the assay was immunoSEQ multiplex PCR. The sample lists roughly 85,000 clones, 80% to 95% occurring once. Material: peripheral blood, obtained in the first trimester of pregnancy. The origin of the receptors is a female donor with multiple sclerosis, enrolled in a pregnancy study. Each CDR3 is given with its conserved first and last residue. A D gene is named only where the DNA matches it firmly. Clone size appears in some rows only: once, few, many, or a class for an expanded clone.

clone_size j_call v_call d_call cdr3_aa
- TRBJ2-1 TRBV7-3 - CASSLTVSDNEQFF
- TRBJ2-7 TRBV6-5 - CASTSAGLSYEQYF
few TRBJ2-7 TRBV11-2 TRBD1 CASSLGTGGSYEQYF
- TRBJ1-2 TRBV25-1 TRBD1 CASSADRAYGYTF
- TRBJ1-2 TRBV2 - CASSPLQPNYGYTF
- TRBJ1-1 TRBV11-2 TRBD1 CASSLVGTLLDRATEAFF
- TRBJ2-1 TRBV10-3 TRBD2 CATLAGGLYNEQFF
once TRBJ2-6 TRBV5-6 - CASSLVVGANVLTF
- TRBJ1-1 TRBV20-1 - CSGRGITEAFF
- TRBJ2-1 TRBV18 TRBD2 CASSLREGRNEQFF
- TRBJ2-5 TRBV30 - CAWSANGGPQETQYF
- TRBJ2-5 TRBV2 TRBD2 CASKLTSVETQYF
- TRBJ1-1 TRBV7-9 - CASSLKGVSEAFF
- TRBJ2-5 TRBV25-1 TRBD2 CASNEWVAGGQETQYF
- TRBJ1-1 TRBV13 - CASSPQGVGTEAFF
- TRBJ2-7 TRBV9 TRBD2 CASSVAGGEKYFPYEQYF
once TRBJ2-1 TRBV7-3 TRBD1 CASSDRGFGEQFF
- TRBJ1-5 TRBV21-1 - CASSTRHSREGNQPQHF
- TRBJ1-5 TRBV28 TRBD1 CASSLLFRDRGLGQPQHF
- TRBJ2-5 TRBV29-1 - CSVEVAVSRETQYF
- TRBJ1-4 TRBV13 - CASSLTVGAWSEKLFF
- TRBJ2-1 TRBV19 - CASSKWGGTLYNEQFF
- TRBJ2-7 TRBV5-1 TRBD2 CASSLSSGSSYEQYF
- TRBJ2-1 TRBV7-9 - CASSTGSSYNEQFF
- TRBJ2-3 TRBV6-5 - CASSYGERAAGTQYF
few TRBJ2-2 TRBV5-6 TRBD1 CASSSLRDRGRAGELFF
few TRBJ2-3 TRBV7-2 TRBD2 CASSFLGLADTQYF
- TRBJ1-2 TRBV14 TRBD1 CASSQQGARNYGYTF
- TRBJ2-3 TRBV9 - CASSPGTDTQYF
- TRBJ2-7 TRBV30 - CAWSVGSSGYEQYF
- TRBJ2-7 TRBV5-1 TRBD2 CASSLLSTSGGYSYEQYF
few TRBJ1-5 TRBV2 - CASGGFRDQPQHF
- TRBJ2-3 TRBV7-9 TRBD1 CASSFGTGAKTDTQYF
- TRBJ1-4 TRBV7-9 TRBD1 CASSRDSTNEKLFF
- TRBJ1-6 TRBV2 - CASTQTSRVRNSPLHF
- TRBJ1-2 TRBV25-1 - CASSESGYYGYTF
- TRBJ1-1 TRBV6-5 - CASAVRVRNTEAFF
- TRBJ2-7 TRBV5-1 - CASSLDFNEQYF
- TRBJ2-1 TRBV5-4 - CASSLASREQFF
once TRBJ1-3 TRBV9 - CASSGTVFFSGNTIYF